This T cell receptor beta chain was observed in a study of CD8 T cells in Susac syndrome. This CDR3 has 16 amino acids. Trimming cost V 0 bases and J 7 bases, with 17 bases left between them. Germline V gene lookup returns CDR1 MNHEY and CDR2 SVGAGI. RNA, at about 0.5 to 1 ug, was reverse transcribed with random hexamers. TCRdb itself ran the immunoSEQ multiplex PCR reads through MiXCR, one entry per CDR3 protein. The table includes around 130,000 distinct CDR3 sequences, around 94% detected once. The V and J genes are TRBV6-5 and TRBJ2-3; perhaps D is TRBD1 or TRBD2 (5 bases each). The origin of this receptor is a human donor in good health. The material sequenced was CD4+ T cells from PBMCs. CDR3 sequence: CASSYSGDDAVYTQYF. The CDR3 DNA sequence: TGTGCCAGCAGTTACTCAGGGGACGACGCGGTATATACGCAGTATTTT.